This T cell receptor (beta chain) came from a study of blood T cell repertoires in COVID-19. On the study more broadly: COVID-19 samples, acute and convalescent, were from the United States, Italy and Spain. T cells, B-cell-depleted T cells, or PBMCs supplied cDNA or gDNA.

The assay was immunoSEQ multiplex PCR, and TCRdb's table has in-frame clones only and misses some. This sample has 35,000 to 50,000 clones, with just under 70% found just once. Germline CDR1 is LGHDT and CDR2 is YNNKEL (reference sequence). The CDR3 length is 13 residues. With 1 base clipped from V and 6 bases from J, the junction kept 2 bases outside the gene matches. Sample: peripheral blood. The chain links TRBV3-1 (or the pseudogene TRBV3-2) to TRBJ2-5; 7 bases line up with TRBD2. The TCR originated in a man at least 80 years old with acute or convalescent COVID-19. This CDR3 is CASSQAGGQTQYF. CDR3 DNA: TGTGCCAGCAGCCAAGCGGGGGGACAGACCCAGTACTTC.